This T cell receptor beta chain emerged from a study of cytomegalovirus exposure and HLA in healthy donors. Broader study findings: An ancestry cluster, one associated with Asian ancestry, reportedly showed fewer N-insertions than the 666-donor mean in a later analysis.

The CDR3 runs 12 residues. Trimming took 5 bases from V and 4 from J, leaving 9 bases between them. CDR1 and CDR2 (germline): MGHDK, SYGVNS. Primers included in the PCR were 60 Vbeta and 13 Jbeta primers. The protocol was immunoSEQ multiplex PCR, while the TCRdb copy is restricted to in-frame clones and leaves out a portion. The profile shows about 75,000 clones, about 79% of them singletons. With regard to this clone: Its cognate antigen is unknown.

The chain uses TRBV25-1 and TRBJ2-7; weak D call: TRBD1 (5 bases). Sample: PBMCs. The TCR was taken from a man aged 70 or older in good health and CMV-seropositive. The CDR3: CASSPQGYEQYF. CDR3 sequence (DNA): TGTGCCAGCAGTCCCCAGGGTTACGAGCAGTACTTC.